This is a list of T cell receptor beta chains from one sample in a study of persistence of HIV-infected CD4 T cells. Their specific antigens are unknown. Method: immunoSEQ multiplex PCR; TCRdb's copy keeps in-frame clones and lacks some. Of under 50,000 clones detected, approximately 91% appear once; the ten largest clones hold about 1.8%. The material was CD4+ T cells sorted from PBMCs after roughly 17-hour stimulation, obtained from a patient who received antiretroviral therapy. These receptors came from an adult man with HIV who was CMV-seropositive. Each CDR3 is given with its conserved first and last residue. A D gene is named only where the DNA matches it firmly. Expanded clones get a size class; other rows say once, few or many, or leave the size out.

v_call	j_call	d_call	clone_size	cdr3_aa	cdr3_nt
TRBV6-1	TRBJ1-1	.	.	CASSENRVDTEAFF	TGTGCCAGCAGTGAAAACAGGGTGGACACTGAAGCTTTCTTT
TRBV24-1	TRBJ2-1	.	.	CATSGAGDPAHNEQFF	TGTGCCACCAGTGGAGCAGGGGATCCCGCCCACAATGAGCAGTTCTTC
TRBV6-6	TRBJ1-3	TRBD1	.	CASSPGQGGKSPIYF	TGTGCCAGCAGTCCAGGACAGGGAGGAAAATCGCCCATATATTTT
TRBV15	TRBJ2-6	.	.	CATSEGANVLTF	TGTGCCACCAGCGAGGGGGCCAACGTCCTGACTTTC
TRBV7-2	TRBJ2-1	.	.	CASSLGRASDEQFF	TGTGCCAGCAGCTTAGGAAGGGCTAGCGATGAGCAGTTCTTC
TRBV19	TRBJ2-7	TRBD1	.	CASSLGTGTYEQYF	TGTGCCAGTAGTTTGGGGACAGGGACATACGAGCAGTACTTC
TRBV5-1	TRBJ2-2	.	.	CASSSPVFTGELFF	TGCGCCAGCAGCTCGCCAGTATTCACTGGGGAGCTGTTTTTT
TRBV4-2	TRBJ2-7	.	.	CASSHPDSYEQYF	TGTGCCAGCAGCCACCCCGACAGCTACGAGCAGTACTTC
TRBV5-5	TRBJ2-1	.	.	CASSFLLNEQFF	TGTGCCAGCAGCTTTCTTCTCAATGAGCAGTTCTTC
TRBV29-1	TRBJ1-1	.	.	CSVGNQEAFF	TGCAGCGTTGGGAATCAGGAAGCTTTCTTT
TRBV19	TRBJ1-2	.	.	CASNLRKGIVYGYTF	TGTGCCAGTAACTTAAGAAAGGGAATCGTCTATGGCTACACCTTC
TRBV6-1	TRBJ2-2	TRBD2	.	CASSEVWGGHTGELFF	TGTGCCAGCAGTGAGGTCTGGGGGGGACACACCGGGGAGCTGTTTTTT
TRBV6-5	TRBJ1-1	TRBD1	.	CASSYDRGNTEAFF	TGTGCCAGCAGTTACGACAGGGGGAACACTGAAGCTTTCTTT
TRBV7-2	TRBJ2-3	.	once	CASSLGKPSTDTQYF	TGTGCCAGCAGCTTAGGAAAACCTAGCACAGATACGCAGTATTTT
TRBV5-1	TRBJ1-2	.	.	CASSIGPDTRLSTF	TGCGCCAGCAGCATAGGGCCCGATACTAGGCTTAGCACCTTC
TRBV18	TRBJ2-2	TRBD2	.	CASSPRLAENTGELFF	TGTGCCAGCTCACCACGACTAGCGGAGAACACCGGGGAGCTGTTTTTT
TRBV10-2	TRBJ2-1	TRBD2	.	CASSELKGLAGGNEQFF	TGCGCCAGCAGTGAGTTAAAGGGACTAGCGGGGGGGAATGAGCAGTTCTTC
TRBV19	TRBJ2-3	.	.	CASSNGKETDTQYF	TGTGCCAGTAGTAACGGCAAGGAAACAGATACGCAGTATTTT
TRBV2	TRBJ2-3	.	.	CASSVRRFADTQYF	TGTGCCAGCAGTGTACGGCGTTTCGCAGATACGCAGTATTTT
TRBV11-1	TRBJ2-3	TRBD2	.	CASSLAATGTSLSF	TGTGCCAGCAGCTTAGCGGCAACCGGGACTAGCCTGTCTTTT
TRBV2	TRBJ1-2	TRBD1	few	CASSTRTGNGYTF	TGTGCCAGCAGTACCAGGACAGGGAATGGCTACACCTTC
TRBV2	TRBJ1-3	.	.	CASRQTVSGNTIYF	TGTGCCAGCAGACAGACAGTTTCTGGAAACACCATATATTTT
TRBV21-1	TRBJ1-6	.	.	CASPPKWTANSPLHF	TGTGCCAGCCCCCCAAAGTGGACAGCTAATTCACCCCTCCACTTT
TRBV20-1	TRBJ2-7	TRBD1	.	CSASPRTGGIHEQYF	TGCAGTGCTAGTCCCCGGACAGGGGGGATCCACGAGCAGTACTTC
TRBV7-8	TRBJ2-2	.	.	CASTIFLGGPGELFF	TGTGCCAGTACGATTTTCCTCGGGGGGCCCGGGGAGCTGTTTTTT
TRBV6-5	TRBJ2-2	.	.	CASRPGYGELFF	TGTGCCAGCAGACCAGGGTACGGGGAGCTGTTTTTT